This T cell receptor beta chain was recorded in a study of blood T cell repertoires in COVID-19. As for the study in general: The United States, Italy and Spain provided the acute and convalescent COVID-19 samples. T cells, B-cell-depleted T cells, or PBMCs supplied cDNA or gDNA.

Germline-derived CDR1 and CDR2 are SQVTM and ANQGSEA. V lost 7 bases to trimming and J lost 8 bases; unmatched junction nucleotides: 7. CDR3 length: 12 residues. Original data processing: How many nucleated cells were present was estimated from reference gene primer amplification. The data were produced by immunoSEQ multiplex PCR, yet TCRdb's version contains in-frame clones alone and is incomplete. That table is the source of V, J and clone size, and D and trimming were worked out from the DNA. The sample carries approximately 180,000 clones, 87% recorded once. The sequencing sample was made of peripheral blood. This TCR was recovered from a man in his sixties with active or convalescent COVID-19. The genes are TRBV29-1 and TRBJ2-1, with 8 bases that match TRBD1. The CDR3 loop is CSGEDRGDEQFF. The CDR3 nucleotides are TGCAGCGGAGAAGACAGGGGCGATGAGCAGTTCTTC.